In its sample, the clone carrying this T cell receptor beta chain was seen a few times. Its target is not known. This specimen belongs to a study of early T cells in non-severe SARS-CoV-2 infection. Study outcomes and limitations: The matching step, a VDJdb search, favored anti-spike CD8 responses and missed private and CD4 specificities.

Unique molecular identifiers were affixed to single, distinct cDNA molecules. TCRdb independently ran MiXCR on the 5' RACE reads; one entry per CDR3 protein. The table records 80,000 or so distinct CDR3 sequences, 5% to 6.5% of them present only once. V lost 4 bases and J lost 5, with 14 bases in between. There are 14 residues in the CDR3. The sample taken for sequencing was whole blood. The sequence came from an adult who was a healthcare worker with PCR-confirmed SARS-CoV-2 infection or an uninfected control (not recorded which). The V call is TRBV12-3 or TRBV12-4, the J call TRBJ1-1; possible D gene TRBD1, 6 bases. The CDR3 coding sequence is TGTGCCAGCAGTTCCTGGACAGTCGCTACTGAAGCTTTCTTT. Amino acid sequence: CASSSWTVATEAFF.